This T cell receptor beta chain was sequenced for a study of control samples from healthy donors and cancer patients. Germline CDR1 KGHSH, CDR2 LQKENI. Trimming pared 5 bases from V and 3 bases from J, leaving 5 bases between. This CDR3 contains 12 residues. This clone was seen just once. This table comes from immunoSEQ multiplex PCR, and its TCRdb copy is limited to in-frame clones, with some not included. This repertoire shows approximately 100,000 clones, more than 75% found once; its top ten account for less than 2.5%. This TCR derives from a middle-aged woman in good health. Source material: blood. This sequence joins TRBV18 and TRBJ1-5, with no clear D. CDR3 in amino acids: CASSSYNQPQHF. The CDR3 region has the DNA TGTGCCAGCTCATCATACAATCAGCCCCAGCATTTT.